Below are 2 T cell receptor beta chains sequenced from a single sample in a study of T cells expressing NK-cell markers (dated by TCRdb to about 2020). Library prep was done by 5' RACE. Reads for this sample came from an Illumina HiSeq 2000. The reads went through TCRdb reprocessing, and each CDR3 protein sequence gets one entry with no DNA. The table for this sample lists roughly 420,000 distinct CDR3 sequences. Clones ranked in the top ten supply roughly 7.2% of the sample. Material: blood T cells: a sorted CD56 or NKG2C T cell subset, CD4+ or CD8+ T cells, or bulk PBMC T cells (not recorded which). The receptors come from a woman between 18 and 70 years old in good health.

V and J are TRBV12-3 or TRBV12-4 and TRBJ1-2; without DNA, the TCRdb call of TRBD1 cannot be checked. This CDR3 spans 14 amino acids. The CDR3 is CACQGGTGGYGYTF.

The CDR3 spells CASSRDSYNSPLHF. J is TRBJ1-6 and V is TRBV7-9; the D call of TRBD1 rests on TCRdb alone, since no DNA is present to check it. The CDR3 length is 14 residues. The germline CDR1 and CDR2 sequences are SEHNR and FQNEAQ (reference sequence).